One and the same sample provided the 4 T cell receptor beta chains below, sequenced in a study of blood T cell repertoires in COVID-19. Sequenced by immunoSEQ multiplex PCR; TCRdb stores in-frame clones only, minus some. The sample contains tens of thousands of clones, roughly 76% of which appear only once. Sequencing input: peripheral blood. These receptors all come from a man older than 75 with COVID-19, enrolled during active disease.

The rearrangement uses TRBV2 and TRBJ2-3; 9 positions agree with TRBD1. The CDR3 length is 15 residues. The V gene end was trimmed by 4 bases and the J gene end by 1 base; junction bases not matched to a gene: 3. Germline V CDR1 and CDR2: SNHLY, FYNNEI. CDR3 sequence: CASSVGQGGTDTQYF. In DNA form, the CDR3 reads TGTGCCAGCAGTGTGGGACAGGGCGGCACAGATACGCAGTATTTT.

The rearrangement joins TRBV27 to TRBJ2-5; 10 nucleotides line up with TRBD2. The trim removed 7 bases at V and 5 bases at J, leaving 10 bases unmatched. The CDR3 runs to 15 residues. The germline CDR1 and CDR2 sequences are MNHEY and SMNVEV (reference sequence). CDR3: CASNTRASGGETQYF. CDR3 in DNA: TGTGCCAGCAACACCAGGGCTAGCGGGGGTGAGACCCAGTACTTC.

CDR3 sequence: CASKLYGDTEAFF. CDR3 nucleotide sequence: TGTGCCAGTAAACTTTACGGTGACACTGAAGCTTTCTTT. This chain links TRBV19 with TRBJ1-1; D not certain. Trimming shortened V by 7 bases and J by 3 bases, and 12 bases separated the two germline ends. Looked up from germline, CDR1 is LNHDA and CDR2 is SQIVND (reference sequence). This CDR3 contains 13 residues.

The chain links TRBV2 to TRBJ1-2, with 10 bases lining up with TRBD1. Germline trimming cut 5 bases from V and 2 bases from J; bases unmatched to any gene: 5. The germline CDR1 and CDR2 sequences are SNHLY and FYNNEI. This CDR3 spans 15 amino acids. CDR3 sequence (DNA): TGTGCCAGCAGTCGGGGGGGACAGGGGAACTATGGCTACACCTTC. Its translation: CASSRGGQGNYGYTF.